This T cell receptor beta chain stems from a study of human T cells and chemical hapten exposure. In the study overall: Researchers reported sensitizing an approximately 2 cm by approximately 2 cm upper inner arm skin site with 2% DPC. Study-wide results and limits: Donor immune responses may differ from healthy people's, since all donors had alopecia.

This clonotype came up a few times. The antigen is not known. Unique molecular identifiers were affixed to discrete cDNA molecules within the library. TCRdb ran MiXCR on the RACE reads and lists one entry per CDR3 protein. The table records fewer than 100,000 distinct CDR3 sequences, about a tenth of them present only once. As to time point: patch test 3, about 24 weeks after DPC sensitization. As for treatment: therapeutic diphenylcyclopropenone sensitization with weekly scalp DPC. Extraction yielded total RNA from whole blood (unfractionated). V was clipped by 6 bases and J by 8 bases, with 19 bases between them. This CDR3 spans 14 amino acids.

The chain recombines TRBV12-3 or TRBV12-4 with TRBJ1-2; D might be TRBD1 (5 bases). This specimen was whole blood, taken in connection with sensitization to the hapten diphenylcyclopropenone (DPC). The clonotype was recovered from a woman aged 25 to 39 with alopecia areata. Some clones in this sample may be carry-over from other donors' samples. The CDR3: CASSREWGSGGYTF. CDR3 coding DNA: TGTGCCAGCAGCCGAGAATGGGGCAGCGGCGGCTACACCTTC.